The rows below give T cell receptor beta chains drawn from one sample of a study of blood T cells in healthy people across ages. One entry per CDR3 protein results from TCRdb running MiXCR on the 5' RACE reads. The sample shows under 1 million distinct CDR3 sequences, 44% of them seen only once. Sequencing used blood. These receptors all come from a man between 60 and 70 years old in good health. Both conserved end residues are part of each CDR3.

j_call v_call cdr3_aa
TRBJ2-7 TRBV7-8 CASSSQGITYEQYF
TRBJ1-2 TRBV2 CASRRDRDRIYGYTF
TRBJ2-3 TRBV29-1 CSAGLAGDPSTDTQYF
TRBJ2-1 TRBV4-3 CASSQASGNEQFF
TRBJ2-7 TRBV6-5 CASSRGLAKNSYEQYF
TRBJ2-1 TRBV3-1 CASSQDTGTSLEQFF
TRBJ2-3 TRBV24-1 CASQDSTDTQYF
TRBJ2-1 TRBV3-1 CASSQEGGSQFF
TRBJ2-7 TRBV6-1 CASSETPLGGNEQYF
TRBJ1-6 TRBV20-1 CSGQDRGSYSPLHF
TRBJ2-1 TRBV5-1 CASSPARGVSYNEQFF
TRBJ2-3 TRBV29-1 CSCRGVSTDTQYF
TRBJ1-5 TRBV28 CATSGQPQHF
TRBJ2-1 TRBV7-2 CASRTPQGVSSYNEQFF
TRBJ2-1 TRBV20-1 CSAREARGSHNEQFF
TRBJ2-5 TRBV6-2/TRBV6-3 CAGRTVNQETQYF
. TRBV11-2 CASSLDRGSPEQYF
TRBJ2-7 TRBV19 CASSSDRGRLGQYF
TRBJ2-7 TRBV20-1 CSVPQGAYEQYF
TRBJ1-2 TRBV6-4 CASRLQGADGYGYTF
TRBJ1-2 TRBV27 CASSALGVGYTF
TRBJ2-5 TRBV7-2 CASSFGTQATQYF